Listed below are T cell receptor beta chains from one sample, sequenced in a study of cytomegalovirus exposure and HLA in healthy donors. Assay: immunoSEQ multiplex PCR; the TCRdb copy retains only in-frame clones and omits some. The sample has some 120,000 clones, roughly 71% seen once. The source material was PBMCs. Receptors were obtained from a woman in her 50s in good health and CMV-seropositive. Each CDR3 is given with its conserved first and last residue. The D gene is left open where the match is weak. Part of the rows lack a size; the others show once, few, many or a class for expanded clones.

j_call: TRBJ2-7; d_call: -; v_call: TRBV2; clone_size: -; cdr3_nt: TGTGCCAGCACTGTGGAGGCAGGACCCTACGAGCAGTACTTC; cdr3_aa: CASTVEAGPYEQYF
j_call: TRBJ1-2; d_call: -; v_call: TRBV28; clone_size: -; cdr3_nt: TGTGCCAGCAGATATGAGGGGGAATCCGGCGGCTACACCTTC; cdr3_aa: CASRYEGESGGYTF
j_call: TRBJ1-5; d_call: -; v_call: TRBV4-1; clone_size: -; cdr3_nt: TGCGCCAGCAGCTCACAGGGTTTTAATCAGCCCCAGCATTTT; cdr3_aa: CASSSQGFNQPQHF
j_call: TRBJ2-4; d_call: TRBD2; v_call: TRBV7-9; clone_size: few; cdr3_nt: TGTGCCAGCAGCTCGAGCTTAGCGGGGGGGCTAGGCATTCAGTACTTC; cdr3_aa: CASSSSLAGGLGIQYF
j_call: TRBJ2-7; d_call: -; v_call: TRBV7-8; clone_size: -; cdr3_nt: TGTGCCAGCAGCCCCGACTGGCGGGGAATGTTGTACTTC; cdr3_aa: CASSPDWRGMLYF
j_call: TRBJ1-5; d_call: TRBD1; v_call: TRBV7-2; clone_size: -; cdr3_nt: TGTGCCAGCAGTAACACAGGGGCGAAGCCCCAGCATTTT; cdr3_aa: CASSNTGAKPQHF
j_call: TRBJ1-6; d_call: -; v_call: TRBV27; clone_size: -; cdr3_nt: TGTGCCAGCAGTTTAACCCTAAGGAGGGGCTTAAATAATTCACCCCTCCACTTT; cdr3_aa: CASSLTLRRGLNNSPLHF
j_call: TRBJ2-7; d_call: TRBD1; v_call: TRBV27; clone_size: -; cdr3_nt: TGTGCCAGCAGTCTTCGGGACAGGGGGGAGGTAGAGCAGTACTTC; cdr3_aa: CASSLRDRGEVEQYF
j_call: TRBJ2-5; d_call: -; v_call: TRBV28; clone_size: -; cdr3_nt: TGTGCCAGCAGTCCACAGGACAGCAAGGGTGAGACCCAGTACTTC; cdr3_aa: CASSPQDSKGETQYF
j_call: TRBJ2-3; d_call: TRBD1; v_call: TRBV7-2; clone_size: -; cdr3_nt: TGTGCCAGCAGCTCTCGACAGGGGTATTTCATTGATACGCAGTATTTT; cdr3_aa: CASSSRQGYFIDTQYF
j_call: TRBJ2-5; d_call: -; v_call: TRBV19; clone_size: few; cdr3_nt: TGTGCCAGTAGTATAAGCAGGGTAGTAAAGACCCAGTACTTC; cdr3_aa: CASSISRVVKTQYF